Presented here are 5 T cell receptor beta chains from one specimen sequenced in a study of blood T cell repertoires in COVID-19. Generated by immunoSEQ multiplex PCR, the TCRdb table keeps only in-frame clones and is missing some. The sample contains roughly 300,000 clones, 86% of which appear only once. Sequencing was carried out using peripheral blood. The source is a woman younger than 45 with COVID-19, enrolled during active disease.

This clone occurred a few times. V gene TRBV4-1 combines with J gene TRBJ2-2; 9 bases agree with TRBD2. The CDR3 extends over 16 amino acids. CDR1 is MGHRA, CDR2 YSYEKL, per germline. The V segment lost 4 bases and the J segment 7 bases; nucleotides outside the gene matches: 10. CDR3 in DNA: TGCGCCAGCAGCCCTTGGGCGGGGGGGTTAGGCGGGGAGCTGTTTTTT. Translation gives CASSPWAGGLGGELFF.

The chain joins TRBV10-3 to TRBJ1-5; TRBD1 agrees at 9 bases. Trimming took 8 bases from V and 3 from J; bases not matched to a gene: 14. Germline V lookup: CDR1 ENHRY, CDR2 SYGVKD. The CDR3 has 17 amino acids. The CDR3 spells CAIRPFWWDRVNQPQHF. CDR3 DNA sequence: TGTGCCATCCGCCCTTTCTGGTGGGACAGGGTCAATCAGCCCCAGCATTTT.

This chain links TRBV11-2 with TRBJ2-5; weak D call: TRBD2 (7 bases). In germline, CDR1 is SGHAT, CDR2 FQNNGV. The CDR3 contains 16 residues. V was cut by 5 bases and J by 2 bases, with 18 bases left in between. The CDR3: CASSPFGGAPQETQYF. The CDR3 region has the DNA TGTGCCAGCAGCCCTTTTGGGGGGGCCCCACAAGAGACCCAGTACTTC.

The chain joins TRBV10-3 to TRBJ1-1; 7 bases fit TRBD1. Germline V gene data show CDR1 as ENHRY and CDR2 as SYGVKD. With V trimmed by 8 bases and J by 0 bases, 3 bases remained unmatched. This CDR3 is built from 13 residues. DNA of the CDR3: TGTGCCATCCGCAGGGGGATGAACACTGAAGCTTTCTTT. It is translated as CAIRRGMNTEAFF.

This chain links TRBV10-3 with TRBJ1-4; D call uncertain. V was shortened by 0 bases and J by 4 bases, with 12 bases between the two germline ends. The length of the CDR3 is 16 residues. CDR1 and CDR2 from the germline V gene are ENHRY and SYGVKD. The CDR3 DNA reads TGTGCCATCAGTGAGTCGACTCCGGGGTATAATGAAAAACTGTTTTTT. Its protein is CAISESTPGYNEKLFF.